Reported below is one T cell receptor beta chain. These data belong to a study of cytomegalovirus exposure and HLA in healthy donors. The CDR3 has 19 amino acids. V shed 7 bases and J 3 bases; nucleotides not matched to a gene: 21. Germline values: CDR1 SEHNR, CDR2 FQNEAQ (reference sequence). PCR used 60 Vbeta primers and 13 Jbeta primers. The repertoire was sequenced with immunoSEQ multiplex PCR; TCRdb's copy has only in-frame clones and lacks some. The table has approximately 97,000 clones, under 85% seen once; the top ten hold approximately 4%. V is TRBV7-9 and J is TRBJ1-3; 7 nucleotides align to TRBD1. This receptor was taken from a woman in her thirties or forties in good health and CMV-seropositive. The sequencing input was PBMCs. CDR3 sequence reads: CASTLSLGTAGQGGNTIYF. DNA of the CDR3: TGTGCCAGCACCTTGTCGCTCGGGACAGCCGGCCAGGGTGGAAACACCATATATTTT.